This TCR beta chain was observed in a study of blood T cell repertoires in COVID-19. Study information: Samples of COVID-19 (acute and convalescent) were obtained from the United States, Italy and Spain. From T cells, B-cell-depleted T cells, or PBMCs came the material, which was cDNA or gDNA.

The table lists this clone with a count of one. Between the trimmed V and J ends, which lost 1 base and 11 bases, there was a span of 21 bases. Germline lookup yields CDR1 SGHTA and CDR2 FQGNSA. The CDR3 sequence is 16 residues long. As handled by the study authors: Amplification of reference gene primers provided the estimated nucleated cell counts. Measured with immunoSEQ multiplex PCR; TCRdb has only the in-frame clones, and not every one. V, J and clone size derive from that table, while D and trimming were established from the DNA sequence. The sample consists of about 100,000 clones, about 89% of them appearing once.

The sequenced sample was peripheral blood. This sequence joins TRBV7-2 and TRBJ1-5; D gene uncertain. The clonotype originates from a woman aged 25 to 39 with acute or convalescent COVID-19. The CDR3 loop is CASSLVGVSTAQTQHF. DNA for the CDR3: TGTGCCAGCAGCTTAGTCGGCGTATCCACAGCCCAGACCCAGCATTTT. The whole variable domain, remainder taken from reference TRBV7-2 and TRBJ1-5, is GAGVSQSPSNKVTEKGKDVELRCDPISGHTALYWYRQSLGQGLEFLIYFQGNSAPDKSGLPSDRFSAERTGGSVSTLTIQRTQQEDSAVYLCASSLVGVSTAQTQHFGDGTRLSIL.